The 24 T cell receptor beta chains below all came from one sample that was sequenced in a study of blood T cell repertoires in COVID-19. Some clones are missing from TCRdb's copy, which holds only in-frame ones; the method was immunoSEQ multiplex PCR. The data show roughly 250,000 clones, about 85% seen once. The specimen was peripheral blood. These receptors originate from a human donor with COVID-19, enrolled during active disease. The donor label of this sample is uncertain.

The chain is built from TRBV7-2 and TRBJ1-2; TRBD1 might be the D (6 bases). V lost 1 base and J 8 bases, leaving 17 bases between the germline ends. Germline V gene data show CDR1 as SGHTA and CDR2 as FQGNSA. The CDR3 totals 15 residues. The CDR3 loop is CASSLGGQDPRGYTF. For the CDR3, the DNA is TGTGCCAGCAGCTTAGGGGGGCAGGACCCCCGCGGCTACACCTTC.

The chain recombines TRBV7-2 with TRBJ1-2, with 9 bases fitting TRBD1. The V gene end was trimmed by 5 bases and the J gene end by 10 bases; junction bases not matched to a gene: 11. The CDR3 is made up of 14 amino acids. Germline values: CDR1 SGHTA, CDR2 FQGNSA. CDR3 bases: TGTGCCAGCAGCCCGCAAGGACAGGGGCTCGACTACACCTTC. Residues: CASSPQGQGLDYTF.

This clone occurred once. This sequence joins TRBV7-9 and TRBJ2-7; D is possibly TRBD1 (5 bases). Germline CDR1 and CDR2: SEHNR and FQNEAQ (reference sequence). Trimming stripped 1 base from V and 3 bases from J, with 10 bases between. The CDR3 totals 14 residues. CDR3 in DNA: TGTGCCAGCAGCTTAGACACAGGTCTCTACGAGCAGTACTTC. This translates into CASSLDTGLYEQYF. Complete variable domain (other parts from reference TRBV7-9 and TRBJ2-7): DTGVSQNPRHKITKRGQNVTFRCDPISEHNRLYWYRQTLGQGPEFLTYFQNEAQLEKSRLLSDRFSAERPKGSFSTLEIQRTEQGDSAMYLCASSLDTGLYEQYFGPGTRLTVT.

This clone was found once. The chain employs TRBV11-3 and TRBJ2-7, with D possibly TRBD2 on 5 matching bases. The CDR3 sequence is 13 residues long. Germline V gives CDR1 SGHNT, CDR2 YENEEA. Trimming took 0 bases from V and 6 from J, leaving 9 bases between them. Here the CDR3 reads CASSLDLAGEQYF. CDR3 nucleotides: TGTGCCAGCAGCTTAGATCTAGCCGGCGAGCAGTACTTC.

The chain is built from TRBV3-1 (or the pseudogene TRBV3-2) and TRBJ2-1; 10 positions agree with TRBD2. The CDR3 consists of 17 residues. Trimming at V came to 5 bases and at J to 0 bases, leaving 7 bases not matched to a gene. Germline loops: CDR1 LGHDT, CDR2 YNNKEL (reference sequence). CDR3 DNA: TGTGCCAGCAGCTTTGGACTAGCGGCCAGCTCCTACAATGAGCAGTTCTTC. Protein product: CASSFGLAASSYNEQFF.

The V and J genes are TRBV5-1 and TRBJ2-3; 7 nucleotides align to TRBD1. V trimming: 2 bases; J trimming: 4 bases; junction bases outside the gene matches: 7. Germline CDR1 SGHRS, CDR2 YFSETQ. This CDR3 has 15 amino acids. The CDR3 reads CASSLQGTVADTQYF. CDR3 DNA sequence: TGCGCCAGCAGCTTACAGGGGACGGTAGCAGATACGCAGTATTTT.

V gene TRBV18 combines with J gene TRBJ2-7; D gene ambiguous. Germline CDR1 KGHSH, CDR2 LQKENI. The CDR3 contains 12 residues. V gave up 1 base and J gave up 6 bases, with 7 bases separating them. The CDR3 DNA reads TGTGCCAGCTCACCACTCGGTGGCGAGCAGTACTTC. Its translation is CASSPLGGEQYF.

This chain uses TRBV28 with TRBJ1-2; D is unresolved. V was pared by 9 bases and J by 4 bases, with 12 bases between. There are 12 residues in the CDR3. Germline CDR1 is MDHEN and CDR2 is SYDVKM. The CDR3 reads CASMGGGYGYTF. DNA for the CDR3: TGTGCCAGTATGGGAGGAGGCTATGGCTACACCTTC.

The chain joins TRBV5-6 to TRBJ1-1; unclear D gene. With 1 base removed from V and 5 bases from J, the gap between germline ends came to 15 bases. CDR3 size: 15 residues. From germline, CDR1 is SGHDT and CDR2 YYEEEE. The CDR3 loop reads CASSLQAGLPTEAFF. DNA of the CDR3: TGTGCCAGCAGCTTGCAAGCAGGACTCCCGACTGAAGCTTTCTTT.

J is TRBJ2-2 and V is TRBV7-8; perhaps TRBD2 as D (7 bases). The CDR3 is made up of 16 amino acids. In germline, CDR1 is SGHVS, CDR2 FQNEAQ. V dropped 1 base and J dropped 2 bases, with 11 bases sitting between them. The CDR3 here is CASSLGGGFNTGELFF. For the CDR3, the DNA is TGTGCCAGCAGCTTAGGGGGGGGCTTCAACACCGGGGAGCTGTTTTTT. Complete variable domain (other parts from reference TRBV7-8 and TRBJ2-2): GAGVSQSPRYKVAKRGQDVALRCDPISGHVSLFWYQQALGQGPEFLTYFQNEAQLDKSGLPSDRFFAERPEGSVSTLKIQRTQQEDSAVYLCASSLGGGFNTGELFFGEGSRLTVL.

This clone was seen a few times. V usage is TRBV5-1 and J usage is TRBJ1-2, with D perhaps matching TRBD1 (5 bases). The germline V gene encodes CDR1 SGHRS and CDR2 YFSETQ. Trimming removed 1 base at V and 3 bases at J, with 13 bases between. The CDR3 is 15 residues long. For the CDR3, the DNA is TGCGCCAGCAGCTTGACGGGTCCCAGGGACTATGGCTACACCTTC. This translates into CASSLTGPRDYGYTF. Filled out from reference TRBV5-1 and TRBJ1-2, the complete variable domain reads KAGVTQTPRYLIKTRGQQVTLSCSPISGHRSVSWYQQTPGQGLQFLFEYFSETQRNKGNFPGRFSGRQFSNSRSEMNVSTLELGDSALYLCASSLTGPRDYGYTFGSGTRLTVV.

The rearrangement joins TRBV5-1 to TRBJ1-1, with 7 positions matching TRBD1. The CDR3 loop spans 14 amino acids. Trimming at V came to 4 bases and at J to 1 base, leaving 4 bases not matched to a gene. Germline lookup yields CDR1 SGHRS and CDR2 YFSETQ. The chain's CDR3 is CASSPTGTNTEAFF. The DNA of the CDR3 is TGCGCCAGCAGCCCGACAGGGACGAACACTGAAGCTTTCTTT.

This chain connects TRBV5-6 to TRBJ1-4; no reliable D call. V lost 4 bases, J lost 0 bases, and 7 bases lay in between. Germline V lookup: CDR1 SGHDT, CDR2 YYEEEE. The CDR3 is made up of 14 amino acids. The CDR3 DNA sequence: TGTGCCAGCAGCCAGGAACCAACTAATGAAAAACTGTTTTTT. Protein product: CASSQEPTNEKLFF.

The chain employs TRBV29-1 and TRBJ1-6; D possibly corresponds to TRBD1 (6 bases). CDR1 is SQVTM and CDR2 is ANQGSEA in the germline V gene. V was clipped by 2 bases and J by 3 bases, with 11 bases between them. The CDR3 is made up of 15 amino acids. The CDR3 is CSVEFAGDYNSPLHF. Here the CDR3 DNA reads TGCAGCGTTGAATTTGCAGGGGACTATAATTCACCCCTCCACTTT.

This clone was recorded once. J is TRBJ1-5 and V is TRBV29-1, with a tentative D call TRBD1 (6 bases). Trimming took off 6 bases at V and 3 bases at J, with 15 bases between the two ends. CDR3 size: 14 residues. CDR1 and CDR2 from the germline V gene are SQVTM and ANQGSEA. CDR3 region: CSVSTTGYNQPQHF. The CDR3 DNA reads as TGCAGCGTCTCAACGACAGGTTACAATCAGCCCCAGCATTTT. Combining the CDR3 with reference TRBV29-1 and TRBJ1-5 gives the whole variable domain SAVISQKPSRDICQRGTSLTIQCQVDSQVTMMFWYRQQPGQSLTLIATANQGSEATYESGFVIDKFPISRPNLTFSTLTVSNMSPEDSSIYLCSVSTTGYNQPQHFGDGTRLSIL.

The chain links TRBV9 to TRBJ1-1, with D perhaps TRBD1 (5 bases). With 2 bases removed from V and 3 bases from J, the gap between germline ends came to 20 bases. CDR1 SGDLS and CDR2 YYNGEE come from the germline V gene. The CDR3 extends over 17 amino acids. The CDR3, as DNA: TGTGCCAGCAGCGTTTCTGGGGGGAGGGGAGCGGACACTGAAGCTTTCTTT. Amino acid sequence: CASSVSGGRGADTEAFF.

V usage is TRBV27 and J usage is TRBJ2-1, with D possibly TRBD2 on 6 matching bases. Trimming left V 5 bases short and J 9 bases short, with 23 bases between. Germline V gene sequence: CDR1 MNHEY, CDR2 SMNVEV (reference sequence). This CDR3 is built from 16 residues. The CDR3 DNA sequence: TGTGCCAGCAGTCCGCGGCCGGGAGAGGCGACGGGTGAGCAGTTCTTC. It codes for CASSPRPGEATGEQFF.

The chain carries TRBV5-1 and TRBJ1-2; D is possibly TRBD1 (5 bases). This CDR3 has 16 amino acids. The germline V gene encodes CDR1 SGHRS and CDR2 YFSETQ. The V and J ends lost 0 bases and 0 bases respectively, with 12 bases between them. CDR3 residues: CASSLDTGISNYGYTF. The CDR3 nucleotides read TGCGCCAGCAGCTTGGATACAGGAATTTCTAACTATGGCTACACCTTC.

This chain connects TRBV5-1 to TRBJ2-3, with TRBD2 identical over 7 bases. This CDR3 has 18 residues. V lost 0 bases to trimming and J lost 4 bases; unmatched junction nucleotides: 14. CDR1 and CDR2 from the germline V gene are SGHRS and YFSETQ. CDR3 amino acids: CASSLAGGGPFPPDTQYF. CDR3 bases: TGCGCCAGCAGCTTGGCTGGGGGAGGGCCTTTCCCCCCAGATACGCAGTATTTT.

The rearrangement links TRBV7-2 to TRBJ1-2, with D unresolved. Trimming cost V 4 bases and J 9 bases, with 18 bases left between them. The V gene's germline CDR1 is SGHTA and CDR2 FQGNSA. This CDR3 is 14 amino acids long. CDR3: CASSSPIWAASYTF. CDR3 nucleotide sequence: TGTGCCAGCAGCTCCCCTATTTGGGCTGCGAGCTACACCTTC.

This chain connects TRBV28 to TRBJ2-5; 8 nucleotides agree with TRBD2. From germline, CDR1 is MDHEN and CDR2 SYDVKM. The ends lost 1 base at V and 5 bases at J; junction bases unmatched: 9. This CDR3 region has 16 residues. The CDR3 sequence is CASSLSLGGRRETQYF. In DNA form, the CDR3 reads TGTGCCAGCAGTTTATCTCTTGGCGGGAGGAGGGAGACCCAGTACTTC.

This chain links TRBV2 with TRBJ1-2; D is possibly TRBD1 (5 bases). V was cut by 7 bases and J by 8 bases, with 17 bases left in between. Germline CDR1 is SNHLY and CDR2 is FYNNEI. This CDR3 comprises 13 residues. CDR3 in amino acids: CASITGSLAGYTF. As DNA, the CDR3 is TGTGCCAGCATAACAGGATCCTTGGCGGGCTACACCTTC. Full variable domain (missing parts from reference TRBV2 and TRBJ1-2): EPEVTQTPSHQVTQMGQEVILRCVPISNHLYFYWYRQILGQKVEFLVSFYNNEISEKSEIFDDQFSVERPDGSNFTLKIRSTKLEDSAMYFCASITGSLAGYTFGSGTRLTVV.

This clone came up many times. The CDR3 coding sequence is TGTGCCAGCAGTCCCGGGACAGACACTCTGGACGAGCAGTACTTC. It specifies CASSPGTDTLDEQYF. The gene calls are TRBV28 and TRBJ2-7, with 7 bases aligning to TRBD1. Trimming took 5 bases from V and 5 from J; bases not matched to a gene: 12. Germline V CDR1 and CDR2: MDHEN, SYDVKM. The length of the CDR3 is 15 residues.

The chain joins TRBV2 to TRBJ2-6; 7 nucleotides agree with TRBD1. Germline CDR1 reads SNHLY; CDR2 reads FYNNEI. This CDR3 has 19 amino acids. The V and J ends lost 6 bases and 2 bases, in that order; junction bases with no gene match: 16. The CDR3, as DNA: TGTGCCAGCAGGCTAGTAGAAGGGGGCGAATCGCCTGGGGCCAACGTCCTGACTTTC. This translates into CASRLVEGGESPGANVLTF. The full variable domain, with the rest looked up from reference TRBV2 and TRBJ2-6, is EPEVTQTPSHQVTQMGQEVILRCVPISNHLYFYWYRQILGQKVEFLVSFYNNEISEKSEIFDDQFSVERPDGSNFTLKIRSTKLEDSAMYFCASRLVEGGESPGANVLTFGAGSRLTVL.